This T cell receptor (beta chain) is drawn from a study of OX40 agonist ivuxolimab in advanced cancers. Study details: Dose-escalation patients had hepatocellular carcinoma, melanoma, renal cell or head and neck cancer. Findings of the study overall: Partial responders receiving 0.1-3.0 mg/kg showed among the lowest clonal expansion. CD4+ and CD8+ blood T cells expanded clonally by week 6 at 0.1 to 3.0 mg/kg. Expanded clones were, on average, more numerous among CD8+ T cells than CD4+.

CDR1 is SGHRS, CDR2 YFSETQ, per germline. J was trimmed by 0 bases and V by 4 bases; bases with no gene match: 8. The CDR3 is 16 residues long. This clone was seen only a few times. Antigen specificity is unknown. Data came from immunoSEQ multiplex PCR; TCRdb stores just in-frame clones and leaves some out. The sample consists of 55,000 to 65,000 clones, under 85% of them appearing once. The clonotype was recovered from an adult with an advanced solid tumor such as melanoma, head and neck, liver or kidney cancer. The material was CD4+ or CD8+ T cells sorted from blood, obtained in a trial of the OX40 agonist ivuxolimab. The gene calls are TRBV5-1 and TRBJ2-3; 7 positions agree with TRBD1. The CDR3 bases are TGCGCCAGCAGCCCGGGACAGTTCTTTAGCACAGATACGCAGTATTTT. It codes for CASSPGQFFSTDTQYF.